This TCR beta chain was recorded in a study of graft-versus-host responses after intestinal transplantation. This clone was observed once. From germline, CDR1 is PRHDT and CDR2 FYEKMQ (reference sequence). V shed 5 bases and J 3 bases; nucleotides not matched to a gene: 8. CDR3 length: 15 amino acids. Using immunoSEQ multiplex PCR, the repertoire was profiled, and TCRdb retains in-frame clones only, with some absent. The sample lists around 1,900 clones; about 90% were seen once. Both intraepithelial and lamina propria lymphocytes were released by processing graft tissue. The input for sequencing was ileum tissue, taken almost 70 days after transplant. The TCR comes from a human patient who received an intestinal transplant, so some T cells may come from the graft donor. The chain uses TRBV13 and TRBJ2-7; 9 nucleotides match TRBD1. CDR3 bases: TGTGCCAGCAGCCCCCCGGGACAGGGATTCTACGAGCAGTACTTC. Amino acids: CASSPPGQGFYEQYF.